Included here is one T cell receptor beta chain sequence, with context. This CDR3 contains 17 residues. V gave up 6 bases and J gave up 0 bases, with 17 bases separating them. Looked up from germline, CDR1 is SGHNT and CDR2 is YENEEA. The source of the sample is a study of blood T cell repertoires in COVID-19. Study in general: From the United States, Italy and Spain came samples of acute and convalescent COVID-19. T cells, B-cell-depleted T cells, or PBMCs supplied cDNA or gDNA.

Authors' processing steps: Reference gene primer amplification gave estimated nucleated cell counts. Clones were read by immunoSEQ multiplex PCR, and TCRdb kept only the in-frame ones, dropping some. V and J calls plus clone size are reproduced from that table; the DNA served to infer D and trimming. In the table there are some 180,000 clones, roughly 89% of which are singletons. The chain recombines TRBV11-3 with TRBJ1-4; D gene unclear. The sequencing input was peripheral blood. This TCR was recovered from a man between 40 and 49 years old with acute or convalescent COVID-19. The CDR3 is CASSLCLQEATNEKLFF. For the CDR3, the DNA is TGTGCCAGCAGTTTATGTTTACAAGAGGCAACTAATGAAAAACTGTTTTTT.